Listed here are 26 T cell receptor beta chains from one sample, sequenced in a study of T cells in Graves' hyperthyroidism and ophthalmopathy. Template material for amplifying TCR beta CDR3 regions consisted of RNA transcripts. TCR CDR3 regions were first amplified by RT-PCR with HTBI primers. TCRdb fed the multiplex PCR reads into MiXCR, producing one record per CDR3 protein. The table has 190,000 or so distinct CDR3 sequences, about 17% seen once. Input material: blood. Receptors were obtained from a man aged 40-55 years with Graves' hyperthyroidism.

This clonotype was picked up many times. The rearrangement joins TRBV5-5 to TRBJ1-2; a weak D match, TRBD1 (5 bases). Germline V gives CDR1 SGHKS, CDR2 YYEKEE (reference sequence). The V end was cut by 3 bases, the J end by 4 bases, with 28 bases between. There are 19 residues in the CDR3. CDR3 sequence: CASSSGTWAEPAIFYGYTF. CDR3 in DNA: TGTGCCAGCAGCTCGGGGACTTGGGCGGAGCCAGCTATATTCTATGGCTACACCTTC. Combining the CDR3 with reference TRBV5-5 and TRBJ1-2 gives the whole variable domain DAGVTQSPTHLIKTRGQQVTLRCSPISGHKSVSWYQQVLGQGPQFIFQYYEKEERGRGNFPDRFSARQFPNYSSELNVNALLLGDSALYLCASSSGTWAEPAIFYGYTFGSGTRLTVV.

The table lists this clonotype with many counts. This sequence joins TRBV2 and TRBJ1-4, with unresolved D. V was clipped by 4 bases and J by 6 bases, with 9 bases between them. Germline assignment: CDR1 SNHLY and CDR2 FYNNEI. CDR3 length: 13 amino acids. The chain's CDR3 is CASSVIEDEKLFF. The CDR3 DNA reads as TGTGCCAGCAGTGTAATTGAGGATGAAAAACTGTTTTTT.

A word on this clonotype: Being one base from a much bigger clone, this may be a read error. The rearrangement joins TRBV7-6 to TRBJ2-7; D call uncertain. This CDR3 has 15 amino acids. V was cut by 5 bases and J by 2 bases, with 16 bases left in between. Germline values: CDR1 SGHVS, CDR2 FNYEAQ. The DNA for the CDR3 is TGTGCCAGCAGCCATACAAGCCAAGGGCCCTACGAGCAGTACTTC. Its protein is CASSHTSQGPYEQYF.

This clonotype was observed a few times. V and J are TRBV29-1 and TRBJ1-2; 9 bases match TRBD1. The CDR3 covers 13 residues. The V gene end was trimmed by 7 bases and the J gene end by 3 bases; junction bases not matched to a gene: 6. Germline-derived CDR1 and CDR2 are SQVTM and ANQGSEA. The CDR3 sequence is CSETQGADYGYTF. The CDR3 region has the DNA TGCAGCGAAACACAGGGGGCGGACTATGGCTACACCTTC. Filled out from reference TRBV29-1 and TRBJ1-2, the complete variable domain reads SAVISQKPSRDICQRGTSLTIQCQVDSQVTMMFWYRQQPGQSLTLIATANQGSEATYESGFVIDKFPISRPNLTFSTLTVSNMSPEDSSIYLCSETQGADYGYTFGSGTRLTVV.

In this sample, this clonotype turned up many times. This sequence joins TRBV7-9 and TRBJ1-2, with 8 bases aligning to TRBD1. Germline assignment: CDR1 SEHNR and CDR2 FQNEAQ (reference sequence). CDR3 length: 14 residues. V shed 6 bases and J 4 bases; nucleotides not matched to a gene: 7. CDR3 bases: TGTGCCAGCAGACGGACAGGGCCGGGCTATGGCTACACCTTC. It codes for CASRRTGPGYGYTF.

J is TRBJ1-2 and V is TRBV29-1, with TRBD1 as a possible D gene (6 bases). CDR3 length: 13 residues. The germline V gene encodes CDR1 SQVTM and CDR2 ANQGSEA. With 7 bases removed from V and 1 base from J, the gap between germline ends came to 13 bases. Written as DNA, the CDR3 is TGCAGCGCGAGAGACAGGTATAACTATGGCTACACCTTC. It yields the protein CSARDRYNYGYTF.

This clonotype was counted many times. The chain uses TRBV5-1 and TRBJ2-7; 9 nucleotides agree with TRBD1. Germline V gene sequence: CDR1 SGHRS, CDR2 YFSETQ. Trimming at V came to 4 bases and at J to 2 bases, leaving 7 bases not matched to a gene. There are 15 residues in the CDR3. The CDR3 spells CASSPKGQGAYEQYF. The CDR3 region has the DNA TGCGCCAGCAGCCCTAAGGGACAGGGTGCCTACGAGCAGTACTTC.

This chain joins TRBV24-1 and TRBJ2-5, with 8 bases matching TRBD1. This CDR3 spans 16 amino acids. V was pared by 0 bases and J by 7 bases, with 9 bases of the junction left unmatched. The V gene's germline CDR1 is KGHDR and CDR2 SFDVKD. The CDR3 is CATSDLGGTGSGTQYF. In nucleotides, the CDR3 is TGTGCCACCAGTGATTTGGGGGGGACAGGCTCCGGGACCCAGTACTTC.

A few counts support this clonotype. The V and J genes are TRBV14 and TRBJ2-7; D not resolved. V was clipped by 4 bases and J by 6 bases, with 7 bases between them. The V gene's germline CDR1 is SGHDN and CDR2 FVKESK. The length of the CDR3 is 11 residues. CDR3 sequence reads: CASSPYSEQYF. In nucleotides, the CDR3 is TGTGCCAGCAGCCCATACTCCGAGCAGTACTTC.

This clonotype was counted a few times. The chain joins TRBV10-3 to TRBJ2-7; D possibly uses TRBD1 or TRBD2 (5 bases each). CDR1 ENHRY and CDR2 SYGVKD come from the germline V gene. Trimming removed 4 bases from V and 3 bases from J, with 16 bases in between. This CDR3 region has 15 residues. The CDR3 here is CAISGGSGKGYEQYF. Here the CDR3 DNA reads TGTGCCATCAGTGGGGGGTCGGGCAAGGGCTACGAGCAGTACTTC.

This clonotype turned up a few times. The chain joins TRBV10-3 to TRBJ1-3; D remains unclear. The CDR3 totals 13 residues. CDR1 is ENHRY and CDR2 is SYGVKD in the germline V gene. V lost 3 bases to trimming and J lost 1 base, with 4 bases between them. CDR3 nucleotide sequence: TGTGCCATCAGTGACAGTTCTGGAAACACCATATATTTT. Its translation: CAISDSSGNTIYF.

This clonotype was detected only a few times. Mismatch with germline at one junction end may stem from a read error. V and J are TRBV29-1 and TRBJ2-1; D is ambiguous. There are 16 residues in the CDR3. Germline values: CDR1 SQVTM, CDR2 ANQGSEA. The CDR3: CSVDYRPATSYNERFF. The CDR3 DNA reads TGCAGCGTTGATTACCGGCCGGCCACTTCCTACAATGAGCGGTTCTTC.

Many counts were recorded for this clonotype. The V gene is TRBV4-1, the J gene TRBJ1-2; the match to TRBD1 covers 7 bases. This CDR3 has 15 residues. Trimming removed 3 bases from V and 4 bases from J; junction bases left unmatched: 8. Per germline, CDR1 MGHRA and CDR2 YSYEKL. CDR3 amino acids: CASSHVSQGLYGYTF. CDR3 nucleotide sequence: TGCGCCAGCAGCCATGTCTCACAGGGGCTCTATGGCTACACCTTC.

This clonotype appeared many times. The V call is TRBV15, the J call TRBJ1-1, with D hard to call. From germline, CDR1 is LNHNV and CDR2 YYDKDF (reference sequence). Between the trimmed V and J ends, which lost 4 bases and 0 bases, there was a span of 6 bases. The CDR3 loop spans 13 amino acids. In nucleotides, the CDR3 is TGTGCCACCAGCACCCGACTGAACACTGAAGCTTTCTTT. Translated, it gives CATSTRLNTEAFF.

This clonotype was found many times. The rearrangement links TRBV20-1 to TRBJ1-2; a weak D match, TRBD1 (6 bases). The CDR3 totals 14 residues. With 6 bases removed from V and 0 bases from J, the gap between germline ends came to 14 bases. In germline, CDR1 is DFQATT, CDR2 SNEGSKA (reference sequence). The CDR3 reads CSAVHRDTNYGYTF. The CDR3 DNA is TGCAGTGCCGTCCACCGGGACACTAACTATGGCTACACCTTC.

This clonotype appeared a few times. The chain combines TRBV9 with TRBJ1-1; D not resolved. The V gene lost 0 bases and the J gene lost 1 base, with 13 bases spanning the gap. The CDR3 contains 16 residues. The germline CDR1 and CDR2 sequences are SGDLS and YYNGEE. CDR3 sequence (DNA): TGTGCCAGCAGCGTAGGGGGAGCAGGCACGAACACTGAAGCTTTCTTT. The encoded protein is CASSVGGAGTNTEAFF.

At least ten counts were recorded for this clonotype. The CDR3 DNA sequence: TGCGCCAGCAGCTTGGATGCCGATAGCAATCAGCCCCAGCATTTT. Protein product: CASSLDADSNQPQHF. V and J are TRBV5-1 and TRBJ1-5, with unresolved D. This CDR3 spans 15 amino acids. The V and J ends lost 0 bases and 0 bases respectively, with 7 bases between them. Germline V gives CDR1 SGHRS, CDR2 YFSETQ.

In this sample, this clonotype turned up many times. The chain is built from TRBV20-1 and TRBJ2-3; the D is unclear. The germline V gene encodes CDR1 DFQATT and CDR2 SNEGSKA (reference sequence). V shed 5 bases and J shed 4 bases, with 10 bases lying between them. This CDR3 is 12 amino acids long. Here the CDR3 DNA reads TGCAGTGCTGGCCCCTATCCAGATACGCAGTATTTT. Amino acids: CSAGPYPDTQYF.

CDR3 sequence: CATSRRRGGTNEKLFF. The CDR3 DNA reads TGTGCCACCAGCAGAAGGAGGGGTGGGACTAATGAAAAACTGTTTTTT. J is TRBJ1-4 and V is TRBV15, with D tentatively TRBD1 (5 bases). The CDR3 consists of 16 residues. With 2 bases removed from V and 2 bases from J, the gap between germline ends came to 12 bases. CDR1 and CDR2 (germline): LNHNV, YYDKDF (reference sequence).

This clonotype has ten or more counts. J is TRBJ1-1 and V is TRBV7-9; 9 positions match TRBD1. Per germline, CDR1 SEHNR and CDR2 FQNEAQ (reference sequence). The CDR3 is 15 residues long. V was clipped by 4 bases and J by 3 bases; unmatched bases: 6. The CDR3 nucleotides read TGTGCCAGCAGCTACACAGGGGGCTGGGACACTGAAGCTTTCTTT. This encodes CASSYTGGWDTEAFF.

This clonotype was recorded at least ten times. The CDR3 DNA reads TGCAGTGCTAGAGGACAGAACACCGGGGAGCTGTTTTTT. Protein product: CSARGQNTGELFF. This sequence joins TRBV20-1 and TRBJ2-2; D remains unclear. The CDR3 length is 13 residues. Trimming removed 1 base at V and 1 base at J, with 4 bases between. CDR1 and CDR2 (germline): DFQATT, SNEGSKA (reference sequence).

The V call is TRBV11-2, the J call TRBJ2-3; TRBD1 or TRBD2 may be the D gene (6 bases each). Germline V gene data show CDR1 as SGHAT and CDR2 as FQNNGV. V shed 1 base and J shed 3 bases, with 11 bases lying between them. The CDR3 is 15 residues long. CDR3 DNA: TGTGCCAGCAGCTTAGTAGGGGGGCAGACAGATACGCAGTATTTT. Translating gives CASSLVGGQTDTQYF.

This chain connects TRBV10-3 to TRBJ2-3; 7 nucleotides agree with TRBD2. Trimming took 11 bases from V and 0 from J; bases not matched to a gene: 11. This CDR3 comprises 15 residues. Germline V gene sequence: CDR1 ENHRY, CDR2 SYGVKD. The CDR3 DNA reads TGTGCCTCGGCGGCTAGCGGAACTAGCACAGATACGCAGTATTTT. The encoded protein is CASAASGTSTDTQYF.

This clonotype was seen many times. This chain links TRBV5-1 with TRBJ2-7, with D perhaps matching TRBD2 (7 bases). Looked up from germline, CDR1 is SGHRS and CDR2 is YFSETQ. Trimming took 2 bases from V and 2 from J, leaving 14 bases between them. CDR3 length equals 15 residues. In DNA, the CDR3 is TGCGCCAGCAGCTTCACGGGGGGCCCTCCCTACGAGCAGTACTTC. This encodes CASSFTGGPPYEQYF.

This clonotype has ten or more counts. The rearrangement uses TRBV20-1 and TRBJ2-7; the match to TRBD1 covers 8 bases. The CDR3 length is 15 residues. Germline assignment: CDR1 DFQATT and CDR2 SNEGSKA (reference sequence). Unmatched junction bases numbered 11, after V lost 0 bases and J lost 7 bases. The DNA for the CDR3 is TGCAGTGCTAGAGATAGACGACAGGGGTCGGAAGAGCAGTACTTC. Translation: CSARDRRQGSEEQYF.

The chain combines TRBV4-2 with TRBJ1-5; D is possibly TRBD1 (5 bases). Per the germline V gene, CDR1 is LGHNA and CDR2 is YNFKEQ. Trimming took off 1 base at V and 8 bases at J, with 18 bases between the two ends. The CDR3 has 16 amino acids. The CDR3 reads CASSQAVGGREEPQHF. The CDR3 DNA is TGTGCCAGCAGCCAAGCGGTCGGGGGGAGGGAGGAGCCCCAGCATTTT.